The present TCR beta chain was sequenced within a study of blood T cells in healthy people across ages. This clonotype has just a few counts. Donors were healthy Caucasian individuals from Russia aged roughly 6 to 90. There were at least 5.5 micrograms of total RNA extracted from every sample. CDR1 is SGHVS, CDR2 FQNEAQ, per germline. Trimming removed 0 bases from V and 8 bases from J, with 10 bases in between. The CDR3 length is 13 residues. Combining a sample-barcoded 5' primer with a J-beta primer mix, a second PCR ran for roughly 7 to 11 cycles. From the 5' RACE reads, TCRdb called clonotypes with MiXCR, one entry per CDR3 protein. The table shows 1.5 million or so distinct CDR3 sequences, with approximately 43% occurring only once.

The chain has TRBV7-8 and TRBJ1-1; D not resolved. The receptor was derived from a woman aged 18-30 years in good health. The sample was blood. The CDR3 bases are TGTGCCAGCAGCTTAGCGCTCGGAGTAGAAGCTTTCTTT. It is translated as CASSLALGVEAFF.